The source of this TCR beta chain is a study of blood T cell repertoires in COVID-19. Turning to the study itself: COVID-19 samples collected from the United States, Italy and Spain covered acute and convalescent phases. T cells, B-cell-depleted T cells, or PBMCs supplied cDNA or gDNA.

Per the original methods: Researchers report that nucleated cell counts were estimated from reference gene primer amplification. Clones were sequenced by immunoSEQ multiplex PCR, and TCRdb holds only the in-frame ones, with some missing. The V and J calls and clone size come from that table; D and trimming were worked out from the DNA. The repertoire holds under 250,000 clones, with about four fifths as singletons. The sequence came from a woman in her 40s with active or convalescent COVID-19. The sample consisted of peripheral blood.

CDR3 in amino acids: CASSYLSSGNTIYF. CDR3 DNA sequence: TGTGCCAGCAGCTATCTAAGCTCTGGAAACACCATATATTTT. V usage is TRBV3-1 (or the pseudogene TRBV3-2) and J usage is TRBJ1-3; the D is unclear. Trimming shortened V by 5 bases and J by 0 bases, and 8 bases separated the two germline ends. Germline CDR1 reads LGHDT; CDR2 reads YNNKEL (reference sequence). There are 14 residues in the CDR3.